These 19 T cell receptor beta chains came from one sample sequenced in a study of naive CD8 T cells in extremely preterm neonates. Method: immunoSEQ multiplex PCR; TCRdb's copy keeps in-frame clones and lacks some. The sample consists of approximately 4,900 clones, about 97% of them appearing once. The specimen sequenced was naive CD8+ T cells from blood. Source of these receptors: a human donor in good health.

In its sample, this clone was seen a few times. The rearrangement joins TRBV29-1 to TRBJ2-3; no clear D. CDR3 size: 14 residues. The germline CDR1 and CDR2 sequences are SQVTM and ANQGSEA. V was shortened by 3 bases and J by 0 bases, with 10 bases between the two germline ends. The CDR3 DNA reads TGCAGCGTTGATATTCTACCTAGCACAGATACGCAGTATTTT. Protein sequence: CSVDILPSTDTQYF.

V and J are TRBV6-6 and TRBJ2-5; tentative D call: TRBD1 (5 bases). CDR3 size: 15 residues. Trimming took off 2 bases at V and 1 base at J, with 11 bases between the two ends. Germline V gives CDR1 MNHNY, CDR2 SVGAGI (reference sequence). This CDR3 reads CASSYATGFQETQYF. The CDR3 DNA reads TGTGCCAGCAGTTACGCCACAGGTTTCCAAGAGACCCAGTACTTC.

V is TRBV10-3 and J is TRBJ2-1; TRBD2 aligns across 9 bases. The CDR3 consists of 15 residues. The trim removed 6 bases at V and 8 bases at J, leaving 11 bases unmatched. Germline V gene data show CDR1 as ENHRY and CDR2 as SYGVKD. CDR3 protein: CAIRSGTSREDEQFF. The CDR3, as DNA: TGTGCCATCAGAAGCGGGACTAGCAGGGAGGATGAGCAGTTCTTC.

The chain employs TRBV18 and TRBJ2-2; the D is unclear. This CDR3 region has 16 residues. Between the trimmed V and J ends, which lost 0 bases and 4 bases, there was a span of 12 bases. Germline CDR1 is KGHSH and CDR2 is LQKENI. The chain's CDR3 is CASSPPAAIGTGELFF. Here the CDR3 DNA reads TGTGCCAGCTCACCACCTGCGGCTATCGGCACCGGGGAGCTGTTTTTT. Based on the CDR3 plus reference TRBV18 and TRBJ2-2, the full variable domain is NAGVMQNPRHLVRRRGQEARLRCSPMKGHSHVYWYRQLPEEGLKFMVYLQKENIIDESGMPKERFSAEFPKEGPSILRIQQVVRGDSAAYFCASSPPAAIGTGELFFGEGSRLTVL.

This chain joins TRBV7-9 and TRBJ2-1, with a weak D call TRBD1 (6 bases). The CDR3 has 14 amino acids. V lost 5 bases to trimming and J lost 2 bases, with 10 bases between them. The germline V gene encodes CDR1 SEHNR and CDR2 FQNEAQ (reference sequence). The CDR3 is CASSREGAYNEQFF. DNA for the CDR3: TGTGCCAGCAGCCGCGAGGGGGCCTACAATGAGCAGTTCTTC. Full variable domain (outside the CDR3, taken from reference TRBV7-9 and TRBJ2-1): DTGVSQNPRHKITKRGQNVTFRCDPISEHNRLYWYRQTLGQGPEFLTYFQNEAQLEKSRLLSDRFSAERPKGSFSTLEIQRTEQGDSAMYLCASSREGAYNEQFFGPGTRLTVL.

This chain's CDR3 is CSVEVGRGELFF. The CDR3 bases are TGCAGCGTTGAAGTTGGGCGTGGGGAGCTGTTTTTT. The chain is built from TRBV29-1 and TRBJ2-2; D remains ambiguous. The V end was cut by 1 base, the J end by 8 bases, with 8 bases between. Germline values: CDR1 SQVTM, CDR2 ANQGSEA. This CDR3 comprises 12 residues.

This chain's CDR3 is CASSVRDRGTEAFF. Here the CDR3 DNA reads TGTGCCAGCAGTGTCCGGGACAGGGGGACTGAAGCTTTCTTT. The rearrangement joins TRBV6-1 to TRBJ1-1; 11 nucleotides align to TRBD1. Germline assignment: CDR1 MNHNS and CDR2 SASEGT. The CDR3 extends over 14 amino acids. The V gene end was trimmed by 4 bases and the J gene end by 5 bases; junction bases not matched to a gene: 3.

J is TRBJ1-1 and V is TRBV29-1; D gene ambiguous. Germline V lookup: CDR1 SQVTM, CDR2 ANQGSEA. CDR3 length equals 13 residues. V lost 4 bases and J 1 base, leaving 10 bases between the germline ends. CDR3 in DNA: TGCAGCGTTGGGTGGGCTCGGAACACTGAAGCTTTCTTT. It encodes CSVGWARNTEAFF.

V is TRBV2 and J is TRBJ2-1; D is unresolved. The CDR3 sequence is 13 residues long. With 6 bases removed from V and 3 bases from J, the gap between germline ends came to 9 bases. Per germline, CDR1 SNHLY and CDR2 FYNNEI. The CDR3 DNA reads as TGTGCCAGCAGGCTAAGTAGCTACAATGAGCAGTTCTTC. Its protein is CASRLSSYNEQFF. Supplemented by reference TRBV2 and TRBJ2-1, the full variable domain reads EPEVTQTPSHQVTQMGQEVILRCVPISNHLYFYWYRQILGQKVEFLVSFYNNEISEKSEIFDDQFSVERPDGSNFTLKIRSTKLEDSAMYFCASRLSSYNEQFFGPGTRLTVL.

The chain has TRBV6-5 and TRBJ2-5, with D perhaps matching TRBD2 (7 bases). The better agreement between TRBJ2-7 and the DNA end casts doubt on the J call. The CDR3 runs to 15 residues. Germline CDR1 MNHEY, CDR2 SVGAGI. This CDR3 is CASSYSSGTLYEQYF. The CDR3 region has the DNA TGTGCCAGCAGTTACTCGAGCGGGACACTGTACGAGCAGTACTTC.

This clone came up once. V is TRBV15 and J is TRBJ1-4, with 9 bases fitting TRBD1. After removal of 5 bases from V and 4 bases from J, the junction contained 8 bases not matched to a gene. The CDR3 has 16 residues. Germline V gene data show CDR1 as LNHNV and CDR2 as YYDKDF (reference sequence). Here the CDR3 reads CATSEGTGNLNEKLFF. CDR3 nucleotide sequence: TGTGCCACCAGCGAGGGGACAGGGAATCTTAATGAAAAACTGTTTTTT.

This sequence joins TRBV7-2 and TRBJ2-1; no definite D call. The germline CDR1 and CDR2 sequences are SGHTA and FQGNSA. The CDR3 totals 18 residues. V gave up 0 bases and J gave up 7 bases, with 22 bases separating them. The CDR3 nucleotides read TGTGCCAGCAGCTTAGCTAGTACAGATAAATATTTGATTAATGAGCAGTTCTTC. Its translation: CASSLASTDKYLINEQFF.

This chain connects TRBV15 to TRBJ1-1; the match to TRBD1 covers 12 bases. This CDR3 spans 16 amino acids. The germline V gene has CDR1 LNHNV and CDR2 YYDKDF (reference sequence). V was pared by 7 bases and J by 1 base, with 7 bases of the junction left unmatched. The CDR3 here is CATILPGQGANTEAFF. CDR3 coding DNA: TGTGCCACCATATTACCGGGACAGGGGGCGAACACTGAAGCTTTCTTT. Together with reference TRBV15 and TRBJ1-1, the CDR3 gives the full variable domain: DAMVIQNPRYQVTQFGKPVTLSCSQTLNHNVMYWYQQKSSQAPKLLFHYYDKDFNNEADTPDNFQSRRPNTSFCFLDIRSPGLGDTAMYLCATILPGQGANTEAFFGQGTRLTVV.

The CDR3 region is CASSLVYREEADTQYF. Here the CDR3 DNA reads TGTGCCAGCAGCTTAGTTTACCGGGAGGAAGCGGATACGCAGTATTTT. The chain employs TRBV7-9 and TRBJ2-3; 7 positions match TRBD2. CDR1 and CDR2 (germline): SEHNR, FQNEAQ (reference sequence). The CDR3 is made up of 16 amino acids. With V trimmed by 1 base and J by 6 bases, 10 bases remained unmatched. The variable domain in full, completed from reference TRBV7-9 and TRBJ2-3, reads DTGVSQNPRHKITKRGQNVTFRCDPISEHNRLYWYRQTLGQGPEFLTYFQNEAQLEKSRLLSDRFSAERPKGSFSTLEIQRTEQGDSAMYLCASSLVYREEADTQYFGPGTRLTVL.

J is TRBJ1-5 and V is TRBV6-1; 12 bases line up with TRBD1. Looked up from germline, CDR1 is MNHNS and CDR2 is SASEGT. This CDR3 is built from 17 residues. The V segment lost 3 bases and the J segment 4 bases; nucleotides outside the gene matches: 7. CDR3 loop: CASSEGGTGGWNQPQHF. The CDR3 coding sequence is TGTGCCAGCAGTGAGGGCGGGACAGGGGGCTGGAATCAGCCCCAGCATTTT.

The chain couples TRBV4-2 to TRBJ1-1, with 10 bases aligning to TRBD1. CDR1 LGHNA and CDR2 YNFKEQ come from the germline V gene. CDR3 size: 16 residues. With 1 base clipped from V and 5 bases from J, the junction kept 7 bases outside the gene matches. This chain's CDR3 is CASSQAGQGYVTEAFF. The CDR3 coding sequence is TGTGCCAGCAGCCAAGCGGGACAGGGGTACGTTACTGAAGCTTTCTTT.

This sequence joins TRBV12-5 and TRBJ2-5; TRBD1 might be the D (6 bases). The DNA end is more similar to TRBJ2-7, so the J call may be wrong. The CDR3 length is 14 residues. Germline-derived CDR1 and CDR2 are LGHNT and FRNRAP. CDR3 bases: TGTGCTAGTGAGATACAGGGTTGGTCCTACGAGCAGTACTTC. Residues: CASEIQGWSYEQYF.

This chain joins TRBV28 and TRBJ1-3, with D perhaps TRBD1 (6 bases). The CDR3 totals 17 residues. The V gene lost 6 bases and the J gene lost 0 bases, with 18 bases spanning the gap. CDR1 is MDHEN and CDR2 is SYDVKM in the germline V gene. The CDR3 sequence: CASSNPGGPLSGNTIYF. The CDR3 nucleotides read TGTGCCAGCAGCAACCCGGGGGGCCCCCTCTCTGGAAACACCATATATTTT.

The chain recombines TRBV27 with TRBJ2-1; D call uncertain. Trimming took 3 bases from V and 5 from J, leaving 8 bases between them. This CDR3 spans 13 amino acids. CDR1 MNHEY and CDR2 SMNVEV come from the germline V gene (reference sequence). This CDR3 reads CASSFSPDNEQFF. The CDR3 DNA is TGTGCCAGCAGTTTCTCCCCAGACAATGAGCAGTTCTTC.